A single sample is the source of the 22 T cell receptor beta chains below, sequenced in a study of T cells in Graves' hyperthyroidism and ophthalmopathy. From RNA transcripts, TCR beta CDR3 regions were amplified. The study used the HTBI primer set for a first-round RT-PCR of the TCR CDR3. TCRdb re-called the multiplex PCR reads through MiXCR, storing one row per CDR3 protein. The sample gives roughly 500,000 distinct CDR3 sequences, roughly 50% of which show up once; 19% is in the top ten. The source material was peripheral blood or thyroid tissue (not recorded which). All receptors come from an adult woman with Graves' disease, either hyperthyroidism or ophthalmopathy (not recorded which).

The genes are TRBV20-1 and TRBJ2-5; D is undetermined. Trimming took 3 bases from V and 2 from J, leaving 13 bases between them. The CDR3 spans 14 residues. Germline lookup yields CDR1 DFQATT and CDR2 SNEGSKA (reference sequence). The chain's CDR3 is CSARVLVSQETQYF. CDR3 DNA: TGCAGTGCTAGGGTTCTGGTTTCGCAAGAGACCCAGTACTTC.

V and J are TRBV20-1 and TRBJ2-7; D possibly corresponds to TRBD2 (6 bases). The CDR3 runs to 11 residues. V was clipped by 3 bases and J by 6 bases, with 9 bases between them. The germline V gene has CDR1 DFQATT and CDR2 SNEGSKA (reference sequence). The CDR3 reads CSARGGAEQYF. The CDR3 DNA sequence: TGCAGTGCTAGGGGGGGTGCCGAGCAGTACTTC.

The chain employs TRBV7-9 and TRBJ1-4; D is perhaps TRBD1 (5 bases). Per germline, CDR1 SEHNR and CDR2 FQNEAQ (reference sequence). V lost 6 bases and J 8 bases, leaving 16 bases between the germline ends. This CDR3 has 14 amino acids. CDR3 bases: TGTGCCAGCAGTCCTGACAGTGGTGGCGAAAAACTGTTTTTT. It encodes CASSPDSGGEKLFF. Full variable domain (rest looked up from reference TRBV7-9 and TRBJ1-4): DTGVSQNPRHKITKRGQNVTFRCDPISEHNRLYWYRQTLGQGPEFLTYFQNEAQLEKSRLLSDRFSAERPKGSFSTLEIQRTEQGDSAMYLCASSPDSGGEKLFFGSGTQLSVL.

This clonotype has at least ten counts. V and J are TRBV5-1 and TRBJ2-7, with D possibly called TRBD1 or TRBD2 (5 bases each). From germline, CDR1 is SGHRS and CDR2 YFSETQ. V dropped 4 bases and J dropped 6 bases, with 17 bases sitting between them. CDR3 length: 14 amino acids. CDR3 loop: CASSLHRGDLEQYF. The CDR3 DNA reads as TGCGCCAGCAGCCTCCATCGAGGGGATCTCGAGCAGTACTTC.

In its sample, this clonotype was seen many times. The gene calls are TRBV7-9 and TRBJ2-5; D perhaps matches TRBD1 (6 bases). The CDR3 covers 14 residues. Between the trimmed V and J ends, which lost 1 base and 5 bases, there was a span of 11 bases. Germline assignment: CDR1 SEHNR and CDR2 FQNEAQ (reference sequence). The CDR3 spells CASSLVQGLETQYF. The CDR3 nucleotides are TGTGCCAGCAGCTTAGTTCAGGGGCTGGAGACCCAGTACTTC.

A few counts support this clonotype. This chain connects TRBV29-1 to TRBJ1-1, with a possible D match to TRBD1 (6 bases). The CDR3 totals 16 residues. Trimming took 8 bases from V and 0 from J, leaving 22 bases between them. Germline assignment: CDR1 SQVTM and CDR2 ANQGSEA. The CDR3 nucleotides are TGCAGCTCGACAGGTAAAAGGAGTGGGATGAACACTGAAGCTTTCTTT. Its translation: CSSTGKRSGMNTEAFF.

This clonotype was seen more than once but under ten times. The V gene is TRBV28, the J gene TRBJ2-7; D unresolved. The CDR3 totals 12 residues. V gave up 5 bases and J gave up 5 bases, with 10 bases separating them. Germline loops: CDR1 MDHEN, CDR2 SYDVKM. The CDR3 loop is CASSPLKNEQYF. CDR3 DNA: TGTGCCAGCAGTCCCCTAAAGAACGAGCAGTACTTC.

The table lists this clonotype with many counts. The rearrangement links TRBV7-8 to TRBJ2-5; a weak D match, TRBD2 (5 bases). The CDR3 covers 13 residues. CDR1 is SGHVS and CDR2 is FQNEAQ in the germline V gene. Trimming shortened V by 3 bases and J by 4 bases, and 9 bases separated the two germline ends. The CDR3 nucleotides read TGTGCCAGCAGCTTTAAAGGAGGAGAGACCCAGTACTTC. This gives the protein CASSFKGGETQYF.

This chain's CDR3 is CASSVNRAGNTIYF. The CDR3 bases are TGTGCCAGCAGCGTTAACAGGGCTGGAAACACCATATATTTT. The chain links TRBV25-1 to TRBJ1-3; tentatively, D is TRBD1 (6 bases). Trimming stripped 6 bases from V and 2 bases from J, with 11 bases between. This CDR3 has 14 residues. In germline, CDR1 is MGHDK, CDR2 SYGVNS.

This clonotype has ten or more counts. The J gene is TRBJ1-2, the V gene TRBV19, with D unclear. The CDR3 runs to 19 residues. CDR1 and CDR2 (germline): LNHDA, SQIVND (reference sequence). With 0 bases removed from V and 1 base from J, the gap between germline ends came to 21 bases. CDR3 sequence: CASSIDLLRRRLDNYGYTF. CDR3 nucleotide sequence: TGTGCCAGTAGTATAGACCTCTTGAGGCGGCGACTAGATAACTATGGCTACACCTTC. The full variable domain, with the rest looked up from reference TRBV19 and TRBJ1-2, is DGGITQSPKYLFRKEGQNVTLSCEQNLNHDAMYWYRQDPGQGLRLIYYSQIVNDFQKGDIAEGYSVSREKKESFPLTVTSAQKNPTAFYLCASSIDLLRRRLDNYGYTFGSGTRLTVV.

The chain links TRBV5-6 to TRBJ2-7; no firm D call. The CDR3 is made up of 14 amino acids. The germline V and J ends were trimmed by 5 bases and 3 bases, with 15 bases remaining between them. Germline assignment: CDR1 SGHDT and CDR2 YYEEEE. CDR3 nucleotide sequence: TGTGCCAGCAGATTCGGAGCCCAAGGCTACGAGCAGTACTTC. It codes for CASRFGAQGYEQYF.

The chain carries TRBV9 and TRBJ1-5, with D perhaps TRBD1 (5 bases). V lost 0 bases and J lost 4, with 11 bases in between. The CDR3 covers 15 residues. Germline CDR1 and CDR2: SGDLS and YYNGEE. CDR3 nucleotides: TGTGCCAGCAGCGTAGGGGGGGGAGAAAATCAGCCCCAGCATTTT. This sequence encodes CASSVGGGENQPQHF.

This clonotype appeared once. The chain joins TRBV15 to TRBJ2-5; 7 bases align to TRBD2. Germline V gives CDR1 LNHNV, CDR2 YYDKDF (reference sequence). V trimming: 5 bases; J trimming: 2 bases; junction bases outside the gene matches: 8. This CDR3 is built from 15 residues. CDR3 bases: TGTGCCACCAGCCCGGGGCTAGCGGAGCAAGAGACCCAGTACTTC. Amino acids: CATSPGLAEQETQYF.

The rearrangement joins TRBV7-4 to TRBJ2-6; possible D gene TRBD1, 5 bases. This CDR3 has 16 amino acids. In germline, CDR1 is SGHVT, CDR2 SQSDAQ. Trimming shortened V by 5 bases and J by 0 bases, and 11 bases separated the two germline ends. The CDR3 region is CASSQDQGSGANVLTF. Written as DNA, the CDR3 is TGTGCCAGCAGCCAAGACCAGGGCTCTGGGGCCAACGTCCTGACTTTC.

V is TRBV9 and J is TRBJ1-4; TRBD1 matches 9 bases. Germline lookup yields CDR1 SGDLS and CDR2 YYNGEE. With V trimmed by 0 bases and J by 6 bases, 3 bases remained unmatched. This CDR3 has 15 residues. CDR3 protein: CASSVGDRVYEKLFF. CDR3 DNA sequence: TGTGCCAGCAGCGTAGGGGACAGGGTCTATGAAAAACTGTTTTTT.

This chain links TRBV19 with TRBJ1-5, with 9 bases lining up with TRBD1. Germline assignment: CDR1 LNHDA and CDR2 SQIVND (reference sequence). The CDR3 is 16 residues long. V dropped 7 bases and J dropped 7; count of bases not matched to a gene: 14. The CDR3 region is CASTRGQGPAGQPQHF. CDR3 in DNA: TGTGCCAGTACGCGAGGACAGGGGCCGGCCGGGCAGCCCCAGCATTTT.

The V gene is TRBV7-3, the J gene TRBJ2-7; D ambiguous. Trimming stripped 1 base from V and 4 bases from J, with 11 bases between. Germline V gene data show CDR1 as SGHTA and CDR2 as FQGTGA. The length of the CDR3 is 14 residues. The CDR3 spells CASSLSSYQYEQYF. The CDR3 coding sequence is TGTGCCAGCAGCTTAAGTAGTTATCAATACGAGCAGTACTTC.

This clonotype has a count of ten or more. This chain uses TRBV19 with TRBJ1-5; 11 nucleotides line up with TRBD1. This CDR3 contains 16 residues. The germline V gene encodes CDR1 LNHDA and CDR2 SQIVND (reference sequence). J gave up 4 bases and V 3 bases, and 5 bases lay outside the gene matches. CDR3 nucleotide sequence: TGTGCCAGTAGTATTTTGGACAGGGGGCGGAATCAGCCCCAGCATTTT. Translating gives CASSILDRGRNQPQHF.

The V gene is TRBV29-1, the J gene TRBJ2-6, with D unclear. The length of the CDR3 is 13 residues. The germline gives CDR1 SQVTM, CDR2 ANQGSEA. Deletions cut 0 bases from V and 4 bases from J, with 4 bases between. Here the CDR3 reads CSVEEGGANVLTF. The CDR3 bases are TGCAGCGTTGAAGAGGGGGGGGCCAACGTCCTGACTTTC.

Ten or more counts support this clonotype. The chain employs TRBV4-1 and TRBJ2-7; the D is unclear. The CDR3 runs to 10 residues. Germline CDR1 MGHRA, CDR2 YSYEKL. Trimming took off 1 base at V and 10 bases at J, with 5 bases between the two ends. The CDR3 DNA reads TGCGCCAGCAGCCAAGGGGTCCAGTACTTC. It translates to CASSQGVQYF.

This clonotype showed up just a few times. The J gene is TRBJ2-6, the V gene TRBV29-1, with D maybe TRBD1 (6 bases). Germline-derived CDR1 and CDR2 are SQVTM and ANQGSEA. This CDR3 has 13 amino acids. Between the trimmed V and J ends, which lost 4 bases and 4 bases, there was a span of 8 bases. The CDR3 DNA reads TGCAGCGTTGGGACAGTCGGGGCCAACGTCCTGACTTTC. Amino acid sequence: CSVGTVGANVLTF.

This clonotype was detected many times. The chain has TRBV7-2 and TRBJ2-7, with 9 positions matching TRBD2. The junction had 12 bases not matched to a gene; V was cut back by 8 bases and J by 4 bases. CDR3 length: 15 amino acids. From germline, CDR1 is SGHTA and CDR2 FQGNSA. The CDR3 is CASVTEASGIYEQYF. In DNA form, the CDR3 reads TGTGCCAGCGTAACCGAGGCTAGCGGGATTTACGAGCAGTACTTC.